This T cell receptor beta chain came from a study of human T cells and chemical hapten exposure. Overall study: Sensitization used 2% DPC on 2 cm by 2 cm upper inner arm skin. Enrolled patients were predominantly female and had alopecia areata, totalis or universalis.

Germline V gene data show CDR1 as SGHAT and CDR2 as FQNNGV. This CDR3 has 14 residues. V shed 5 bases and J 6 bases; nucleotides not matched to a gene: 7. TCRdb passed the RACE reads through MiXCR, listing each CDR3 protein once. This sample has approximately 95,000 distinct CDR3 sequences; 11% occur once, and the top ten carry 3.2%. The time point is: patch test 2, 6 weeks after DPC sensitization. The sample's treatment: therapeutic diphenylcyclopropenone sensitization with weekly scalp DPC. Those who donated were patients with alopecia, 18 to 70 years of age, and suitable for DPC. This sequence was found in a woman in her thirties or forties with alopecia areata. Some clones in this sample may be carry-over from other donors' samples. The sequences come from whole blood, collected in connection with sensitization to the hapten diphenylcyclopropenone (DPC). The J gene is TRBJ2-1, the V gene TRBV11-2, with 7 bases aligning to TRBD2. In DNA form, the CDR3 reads TGTGCCAGCAGCCTCCAGGTAGCGGGCAATGAGCAGTTCTTC. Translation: CASSLQVAGNEQFF.